This T cell receptor beta chain was sequenced during a study of tumor-infiltrating lymphocytes in primary liver carcinoma. RNA isolated from unsorted whole blood supplied the blood RNA, with germline DNA also extracted. Total RNA amounting to about 520 ng was the source from which TCR beta cDNA was made with a constant-region primer. Slightly modified ARM-PCR, run as three nested multiplex PCR rounds, produced the TCR beta libraries. TCRdb itself ran the multiplex PCR reads through MiXCR, one entry per CDR3 protein. The sample holds 180,000 or so distinct CDR3 sequences, 60% seen once. The sample was peripheral blood. This TCR was recovered from a man aged 35 to 55 with primary liver carcinoma and hepatitis B virus infection.

CDR3 DNA: TGTGCCAGCAGTACTGGGACAGGGGGGGAGACCCAGTACTTC. Protein: CASSTGTGGETQYF. The genes are TRBV6-6 and TRBJ2-5; 11 positions match TRBD1. The germline V gene has CDR1 MNHNY and CDR2 SVGAGI (reference sequence). The junction had 4 bases not matched to a gene; V was cut back by 5 bases and J by 5 bases. The length of the CDR3 is 14 residues.